This T cell receptor (beta chain) was sequenced for a study of T cell clonality in common variable immunodeficiency. Germline-derived CDR1 and CDR2 are SEHNR and FQNEAQ (reference sequence). The length of the CDR3 is 15 residues. Trimming pared 3 bases from V and 1 base from J, leaving 13 bases between. There are many counts of this clone. Antigen unknown. Read coverage stops 3 residues before the CDR3 terminus; the germline J gene supplies the remainder. Study conclusions and caveats: CVID subjects had higher TCRbeta clonality than healthy controls, most marked in about a third. Common variable immunodeficiency TCR beta sequences reportedly had fewer deletions and N-nucleotide insertions.

Control and CVID samples contributed equal amounts of genomic DNA. The repertoire was sequenced with immunoSEQ multiplex PCR; TCRdb's copy has only in-frame clones and lacks some. The repertoire has 25,000 to 40,000 clones, none seen only once; the ten largest take roughly 4%. This TCR came from a person between 18 and 75 years old in good health. Material for sequencing was peripheral blood mononuclear cells. This sequence joins TRBV7-9 and TRBJ2-7; possible D gene TRBD1, 6 bases. CDR3 sequence: CASSLAGEFSYEQYF. The CDR3 bases that were read are TGTGCCAGCAGCTTGGCAGGGGAATTTTCCTACGAG.